This T cell receptor beta chain was found in a study of cytomegalovirus exposure and HLA in healthy donors. Study-wide background: Falling in the Caucasian-associated ancestry cluster were 65% to 90% of approximately 410 genotyped donors.

The PCR made use of 60 Vbeta and 13 Jbeta primers. TCRdb's table, derived via immunoSEQ multiplex PCR, lists solely in-frame clones and lacks some. This table holds about 140,000 clones, approximately 73% found once. This CDR3 spans 15 amino acids. Trimming at V came to 1 base and at J to 0 bases, leaving 3 bases not matched to a gene. Germline CDR1 and CDR2: MNHNS and SASEGT. As to this clone: The target antigen is unknown.

Broader study findings: Indistinguishable V segments such as TRBV6-2 and TRBV6-3 were excluded. Per published reports, the classifier diagnosed cytomegalovirus status with high specificity and sensitivity.

The J gene is TRBJ2-7, the V gene TRBV6-1, with 7 bases fitting TRBD1. Sequenced material: PBMCs. This clonotype was sampled from a human donor in good health. CDR3 region: CASSEEWDSSYEQYF. CDR3 coding DNA: TGTGCCAGCAGTGAAGAGTGGGACAGCTCCTACGAGCAGTACTTC.